This T cell receptor beta chain was profiled in a study of blood T cell repertoires in COVID-19. Study as a whole: T cells, B-cell-depleted T cells, or PBMCs provided the cDNA or gDNA that served as material.

This CDR3 region has 16 residues. Germline V CDR1 and CDR2: MGHRA, YSYEKL. V dropped 1 base and J dropped 3 bases, with 16 bases sitting between them. This table comes from immunoSEQ multiplex PCR, and its TCRdb copy is limited to in-frame clones, with some not included. The sample has around 150,000 clones, roughly 84% seen once. Material for sequencing was peripheral blood. The chain carries TRBV4-1 and TRBJ2-7, with TRBD2 as a possible D gene (7 bases). The TCR originated in a woman aged 55 to 70 with acute or convalescent COVID-19. In DNA form, the CDR3 reads TGCGCCAGCAGCCAAGCTACGGGGGGCATCGACTACGAGCAGTACTTC. Its protein product is CASSQATGGIDYEQYF.